The subject of this entry is one T cell receptor beta chain. Antigen specificity is unknown. The germline gene is not matched at one end of the junction; a read error may be the cause. The data stem from a study of T-cell memory formation after mild COVID-19. Study observations and caveats: CD4+ contracting clones were mainly CM and EM; CD8+ ones, EMRA.

TCRdb re-analysed the 5' RACE reads in MiXCR, keeping a single row per CDR3 protein. The table lists hundreds of thousands of distinct CDR3 sequences, 20% to 25% of them singletons, with 7.5% to 9.5% in the top ten. Germline assignment: CDR1 MNHEY and CDR2 SMNVEV (reference sequence). This CDR3 comprises 14 residues. The chain is built from TRBV27 and TRBJ1-1; no clear D. This sequence originates from an adult woman who had mild COVID-19 (a few samples of this study predate the infection). Cell type and time point are not known. The sequencing input was PBMCs or a T cell subset sorted from them (not recorded which). CDR3 DNA: TGTGCCAGCAGACAAAAAACCATGAACTCTGAAGCTTTCTTT. Its translation is CASRQKTMNSEAFF.